The 30 T cell receptor beta chains below all came from one sample that was sequenced in a study of cytomegalovirus exposure and HLA in healthy donors (dated by TCRdb to the late 2010s). Libraries were made using the immunoSEQ multiplex PCR assay. The multiplex PCR relied on a mix of 60 forward primers for TCR Vbeta segments and 13 reverse primers for TCR Jbeta segments. TCRdb's version of the immuneACCESS table is confined to in-frame rearrangements and falls short of the full clone set. An unresolved V gene accounts for under half of the shortfall where checked; the remainder is of unknown origin. Counted in this sample were 90,000 to 130,000 clones; 70% to 90% of them appeared once. The ten most abundant clones make up about 1.8% of the sample. The sample taken for sequencing was PBMCs. These receptors originate from a man aged 35 to 55 in good health and CMV-seronegative.

The rearrangement joins TRBV5-6 to TRBJ2-5, with D perhaps matching TRBD1 (7 bases). The CDR3 is 15 amino acids. CDR1 and CDR2 from the germline V gene are SGHDT and YYEEEE. The V end lost 3 bases, the J end lost 7 bases, and 19 bases lay between the germline ends. The CDR3 sequence is CASSWRPRGDGTQYF. In DNA form, the CDR3 reads TGTGCCAGCAGCTGGAGGCCCAGGGGGGACGGGACCCAGTACTTC.

This chain connects TRBV11-2 to TRBJ2-1; no firm D call. Trimming left V 1 base short and J 9 bases short, with 13 bases between. Germline V CDR1 and CDR2: SGHAT, FQNNGV. The CDR3 runs 14 residues. CDR3 sequence reads: CASSLAPKMVEQFF. The CDR3 DNA sequence: TGTGCCAGCAGCTTAGCCCCTAAAATGGTTGAGCAGTTCTTC. The complete variable domain, with remaining parts taken from reference TRBV11-2 and TRBJ2-1, reads EAGVAQSPRYKIIEKRQSVAFWCNPISGHATLYWYQQILGQGPKLLIQFQNNGVVDDSQLPKDRFSAERLKGVDSTLKIQPAKLEDSAVYLCASSLAPKMVEQFFGPGTRLTVL.

The chain has TRBV5-1 and TRBJ1-2; 7 bases match TRBD1. CDR1 and CDR2 (germline): SGHRS, YFSETQ. With V trimmed by 3 bases and J by 7 bases, 12 bases remained unmatched. This CDR3 region has 15 residues. The chain's CDR3 is CASSSSTGTASGYTF. Written as DNA, the CDR3 is TGCGCCAGCAGCTCGTCGACAGGGACAGCGAGTGGCTACACCTTC.

This clone was picked up one time. The rearrangement joins TRBV5-4 to TRBJ2-1; TRBD2 matches 7 bases. Germline lookup yields CDR1 SGHNT and CDR2 YYREEE (reference sequence). V was clipped by 4 bases and J by 1 base; unmatched bases: 5. The CDR3 covers 15 residues. This chain's CDR3 is CASSQTSFSYNEQFF. As DNA, the CDR3 is TGTGCCAGCAGCCAGACTAGCTTTTCCTACAATGAGCAGTTCTTC.

This clone was counted only a few times. The V gene is TRBV5-4, the J gene TRBJ2-7; 9 bases map to TRBD1. V shed 0 bases and J 9 bases; nucleotides not matched to a gene: 7. Germline assignment: CDR1 SGHNT and CDR2 YYREEE (reference sequence). The CDR3 is 14 residues long. The CDR3 nucleotides are TGTGCCAGCAGCTTGGACAGGGGGCCCCTCGGGCAGTACTTC. This codes for CASSLDRGPLGQYF.

The rearrangement uses TRBV29-1 and TRBJ2-5; 9 bases align to TRBD1. The germline gives CDR1 SQVTM, CDR2 ANQGSEA. J lost 5 bases, V lost 3 bases, and 4 bases had no gene match. The CDR3 is made up of 13 amino acids. As DNA, the CDR3 is TGCAGCGTTGAGCCCGGACAGGGGGAGACCCAGTACTTC. Protein: CSVEPGQGETQYF.

The chain employs TRBV2 and TRBJ2-5; tentative D call: TRBD1 (5 bases). Per germline, CDR1 SNHLY and CDR2 FYNNEI. Deletions cut 8 bases from V and 1 base from J, with 11 bases between. CDR3 size: 13 residues. The CDR3 nucleotides read TGTGCCAGCGCTCGACAGACCCAAGAGACCCAGTACTTC. This sequence encodes CASARQTQETQYF.

The chain uses TRBV25-1 and TRBJ1-1; D call uncertain. Germline V gene sequence: CDR1 MGHDK, CDR2 SYGVNS. This CDR3 contains 13 residues. Between the trimmed V and J ends, which lost 2 bases and 7 bases, there was a span of 11 bases. The DNA of the CDR3 is TGTGCCAGCAGTGAAATAGGCCAGGATGAAGCTTTCTTT. It encodes CASSEIGQDEAFF.

The chain joins TRBV7-3 to TRBJ2-2; 9 positions match TRBD1. The CDR3 totals 16 residues. Germline V gene sequence: CDR1 SGHTA, CDR2 FQGTGA. V lost 4 bases, J lost 5 bases, and 8 bases stayed unmatched. CDR3 region: CASSWGQGRDTGELFF. In DNA, the CDR3 is TGTGCCAGCAGCTGGGGACAGGGAAGAGATACCGGGGAGCTGTTTTTT.

This chain connects TRBV12-5 to TRBJ2-1; TRBD2 is a possible D gene (5 bases). CDR1 is LGHNT, CDR2 FRNRAP, per germline. The germline V and J ends were trimmed by 6 bases and 9 bases, with 12 bases remaining between them. The CDR3 is made up of 12 amino acids. The CDR3 here is CASGLGVGEQFF. CDR3 bases: TGTGCTAGTGGCCTGGGAGTAGGTGAGCAGTTCTTC.

The CDR3 DNA is TGCAGCGGCGCCAGGGGAGAGAACACTGAAGCTTTCTTT. Protein sequence: CSGARGENTEAFF. This chain uses TRBV29-1 with TRBJ1-1, with D possibly TRBD1 on 6 matching bases. This CDR3 comprises 13 residues. The ends were cut back, 7 bases at V and 1 base at J, with 13 bases in the middle. Germline V lookup: CDR1 SQVTM, CDR2 ANQGSEA.

The chain uses TRBV19 and TRBJ1-1; D remains ambiguous. Germline CDR1 LNHDA, CDR2 SQIVND (reference sequence). The V end was cut by 5 bases, the J end by 0 bases, with 7 bases between. CDR3 length: 13 amino acids. CDR3 protein: CASSGALNTEAFF. The CDR3 region has the DNA TGTGCCAGTAGTGGAGCTTTGAACACTGAAGCTTTCTTT.

This chain joins TRBV19 and TRBJ2-3; the match to TRBD1 covers 7 bases. Germline loops: CDR1 LNHDA, CDR2 SQIVND (reference sequence). The CDR3 length is 13 residues. Trimming at V came to 3 bases and at J to 4 bases, leaving 1 base not matched to a gene. This CDR3 reads CASSITGADTQYF. The CDR3 DNA reads as TGTGCCAGTAGTATCACAGGGGCAGATACGCAGTATTTT.

This chain joins TRBV7-2 and TRBJ2-7; 7 positions match TRBD2. Germline values: CDR1 SGHTA, CDR2 FQGNSA. This CDR3 contains 16 residues. J lost 1 base, V lost 5 bases, and 11 bases had no gene match. The CDR3 region is CASSTWGGVNSYEQYF. As DNA, the CDR3 is TGTGCCAGCAGCACCTGGGGGGGAGTCAATTCCTACGAGCAGTACTTC.

The rearrangement joins TRBV18 to TRBJ1-1; 9 positions agree with TRBD1. Trimming at V came to 3 bases and at J to 8 bases, leaving 7 bases not matched to a gene. CDR3 length: 14 residues. Germline CDR1 is KGHSH and CDR2 is LQKENI. In nucleotides, the CDR3 is TGTGCCAGCTCACCTAAACAGGGGGCGGCAGAAGCTTTCTTT. Translated: CASSPKQGAAEAFF.

J is TRBJ1-1 and V is TRBV5-6; the match to TRBD1 covers 7 bases. The length of the CDR3 is 15 residues. The V gene end was trimmed by 2 bases and the J gene end by 2 bases; junction bases not matched to a gene: 6. From germline, CDR1 is SGHDT and CDR2 YYEEEE. Written as DNA, the CDR3 is TGTGCCAGCAGCTTAGGGCAGGGGGTTAACACTGAAGCTTTCTTT. It encodes CASSLGQGVNTEAFF.

This clone appeared a few times. The V gene is TRBV6-1, the J gene TRBJ2-1; 11 nucleotides line up with TRBD1. V dropped 8 bases and J dropped 7; count of bases not matched to a gene: 7. CDR3 length: 14 amino acids. CDR1 MNHNS and CDR2 SASEGT come from the germline V gene. The CDR3 is CASGTGTGGNEQFF. CDR3 bases: TGTGCCAGCGGGACCGGGACAGGGGGGAATGAGCAGTTCTTC.

Only a few counts were recorded for this clone. The chain is built from TRBV13 and TRBJ1-1; D is perhaps TRBD1 (5 bases). The V end lost 2 bases, the J end lost 4 bases, and 11 bases lay between the germline ends. Per the germline V gene, CDR1 is PRHDT and CDR2 is FYEKMQ (reference sequence). The length of the CDR3 is 14 residues. CDR3 residues: CASSLWRGSTEAFF. The CDR3 DNA reads TGTGCCAGCAGCTTATGGCGGGGGAGCACTGAAGCTTTCTTT.

The CDR3 bases are TGTGCCAGCAGCCCGACAGGGAACTCCTACGAGCAGTACTTC. As protein: CASSPTGNSYEQYF. The gene calls are TRBV6-5 and TRBJ2-7; TRBD1 matches 7 bases. This CDR3 contains 14 residues. V shed 6 bases, J shed 0 bases, and the junction held 5 bases outside the gene matches. The germline V gene encodes CDR1 MNHEY and CDR2 SVGAGI.

This clone appeared a single time. This rearrangement joins TRBV5-1 to TRBJ1-1; D gene ambiguous. V was trimmed by 0 bases and J by 12 bases, leaving 15 bases between them. Germline V gene lookup returns CDR1 SGHRS and CDR2 YFSETQ. This CDR3 is built from 13 residues. The CDR3 DNA is TGCGCCAGCAGCTTGGGGATTGACTCAAGGCCTTTCTTT. The encoded protein is CASSLGIDSRPFF.

J is TRBJ1-1 and V is TRBV18; D is uncertain. Germline V gene sequence: CDR1 KGHSH, CDR2 LQKENI. CDR3 size: 13 residues. Trimming shortened V by 4 bases and J by 1 base, and 7 bases separated the two germline ends. The CDR3 DNA sequence: TGTGCCAGCTCACTCTCAGGGAACACTGAAGCTTTCTTT. Its protein product is CASSLSGNTEAFF.

The V gene is TRBV27, the J gene TRBJ1-1, with D possibly matching TRBD1 (6 bases). Germline V gene sequence: CDR1 MNHEY, CDR2 SMNVEV (reference sequence). This CDR3 is built from 13 residues. V lost 9 bases and J lost 4, with 15 bases in between. CDR3 nucleotides: TGTGCCAGTAACCTGCAGGGGTCCACTGAAGCTTTCTTT. Its translation is CASNLQGSTEAFF.

This chain connects TRBV29-1 to TRBJ2-3; TRBD1 might be the D (7 bases). Per germline, CDR1 SQVTM and CDR2 ANQGSEA. This CDR3 comprises 13 residues. Trimming left V 3 bases short and J 5 bases short, with 12 bases between. The CDR3 DNA reads TGCAGCGTTGAGGAGGGGGCGGGAGATACGCAGTATTTT. It translates to CSVEEGAGDTQYF.

V and J are TRBV19 and TRBJ2-2; the D gene is possibly TRBD2 (5 bases). CDR3 size: 14 residues. V was shortened by 7 bases and J by 0 bases, with 9 bases between the two germline ends. Germline-derived CDR1 and CDR2 are LNHDA and SQIVND (reference sequence). The CDR3 DNA is TGTGCCAGTATCGCGGGCGCGAACACCGGGGAGCTGTTTTTT. Amino acids: CASIAGANTGELFF.

Concerning this clone itself: The same CDR3 arises from other DNA sequences in this sample as well. The chain uses TRBV7-7 and TRBJ2-2; D is uncertain. Trimming left V 4 bases short and J 8 bases short, with 8 bases between. The CDR3 has 12 residues. From germline, CDR1 is SSHAT and CDR2 FNYEAQ (reference sequence). The CDR3 DNA reads TGTGCCAGCAGCTCGAGATTTGGGGAGCTGTTTTTT. It encodes CASSSRFGELFF.

V usage is TRBV6-5 and J usage is TRBJ2-5; 7 bases are a match to TRBD1. V gave up 5 bases and J gave up 5 bases; unmatched junction bases: 8. CDR1 and CDR2 (germline): MNHEY, SVGAGI. The CDR3 sequence is 14 residues long. The DNA for the CDR3 is TGTGCCAGCAGTAGGTTCGACAGGGCTGAGACCCAGTACTTC. Its translation: CASSRFDRAETQYF.

V and J are TRBV5-4 and TRBJ2-7; D remains unclear. Deletions cut 0 bases from V and 3 bases from J, with 7 bases between. Germline assignment: CDR1 SGHNT and CDR2 YYREEE (reference sequence). The CDR3 runs 13 residues. This chain's CDR3 is CASSLESHYEQYF. CDR3 in DNA: TGTGCCAGCAGCTTGGAGAGTCACTACGAGCAGTACTTC.

This clone was picked up one time. This sequence joins TRBV27 and TRBJ1-5; D ambiguous. The V end was cut by 4 bases, the J end by 1 base, with 11 bases between. The CDR3 is 15 residues long. Per germline, CDR1 MNHEY and CDR2 SMNVEV (reference sequence). The CDR3 here is CASSSMGRSNQPQHF. Written as DNA, the CDR3 is TGTGCCAGCAGTTCGATGGGGAGGAGCAATCAGCCCCAGCATTTT.

This chain links TRBV29-1 with TRBJ2-3; D possibly corresponds to TRBD1 (6 bases). Looked up from germline, CDR1 is SQVTM and CDR2 is ANQGSEA. This CDR3 has 11 amino acids. V was pared by 6 bases and J by 5 bases, with 9 bases between. The CDR3 DNA reads TGCAGCGTCTTACAGGGAGATACGCAGTATTTT. This sequence encodes CSVLQGDTQYF.

This chain links TRBV2 with TRBJ1-1, with D possibly TRBD1 on 5 matching bases. The CDR3 covers 11 residues. Trimming pared 8 bases from V and 10 bases from J, leaving 14 bases between. The germline CDR1 and CDR2 sequences are SNHLY and FYNNEI. The CDR3 region has the DNA TGTGCCAGCGGGGCTCCAACCCCAGCTTTCTTT. It translates to CASGAPTPAFF. Variable domain in full (rest from reference TRBV2 and TRBJ1-1): EPEVTQTPSHQVTQMGQEVILRCVPISNHLYFYWYRQILGQKVEFLVSFYNNEISEKSEIFDDQFSVERPDGSNFTLKIRSTKLEDSAMYFCASGAPTPAFFGQGTRLTVV.